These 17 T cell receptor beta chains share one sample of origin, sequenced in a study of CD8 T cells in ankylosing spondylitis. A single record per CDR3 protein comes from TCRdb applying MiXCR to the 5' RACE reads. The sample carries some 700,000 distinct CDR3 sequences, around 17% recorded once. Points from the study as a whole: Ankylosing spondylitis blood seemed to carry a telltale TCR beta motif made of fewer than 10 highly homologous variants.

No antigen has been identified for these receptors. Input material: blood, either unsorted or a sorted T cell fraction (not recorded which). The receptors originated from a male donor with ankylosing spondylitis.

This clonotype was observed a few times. The CDR3 spells CASSRWVEGEAFF. The CDR3 DNA sequence: TGTGCCAGCAGTAGGTGGGTGGAGGGTGAAGCTTTCTTT. The V and J genes are TRBV6-1 and TRBJ1-1, with D hard to call. From germline, CDR1 is MNHNS and CDR2 SASEGT. The CDR3 consists of 13 residues. V was cut by 5 bases and J by 7 bases, with 14 bases left in between.

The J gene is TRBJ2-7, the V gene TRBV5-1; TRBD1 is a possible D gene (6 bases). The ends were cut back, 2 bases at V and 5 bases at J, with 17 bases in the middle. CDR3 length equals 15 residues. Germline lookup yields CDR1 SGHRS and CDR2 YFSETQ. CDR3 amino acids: CASSLGMQGYHEQYF. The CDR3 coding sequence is TGCGCCAGCAGCTTAGGCATGCAGGGGTACCACGAGCAGTACTTC. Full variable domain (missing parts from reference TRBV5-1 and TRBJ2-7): KAGVTQTPRYLIKTRGQQVTLSCSPISGHRSVSWYQQTPGQGLQFLFEYFSETQRNKGNFPGRFSGRQFSNSRSEMNVSTLELGDSALYLCASSLGMQGYHEQYFGPGTRLTVT.

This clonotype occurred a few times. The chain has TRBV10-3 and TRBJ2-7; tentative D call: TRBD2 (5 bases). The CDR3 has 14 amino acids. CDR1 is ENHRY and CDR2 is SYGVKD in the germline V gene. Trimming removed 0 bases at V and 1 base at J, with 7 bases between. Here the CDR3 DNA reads TGTGCCATCAGTGAGTCGCGGGTATCCTACGAGCAGTACTTC. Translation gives CAISESRVSYEQYF.

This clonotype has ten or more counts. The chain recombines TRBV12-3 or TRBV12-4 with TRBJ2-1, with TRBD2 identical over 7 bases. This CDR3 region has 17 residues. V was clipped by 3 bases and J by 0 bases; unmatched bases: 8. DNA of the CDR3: TGTGCCAGCAGTTTTGTCCTAGCGGAAAGCTCCTACAATGAGCAGTTCTTC. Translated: CASSFVLAESSYNEQFF.

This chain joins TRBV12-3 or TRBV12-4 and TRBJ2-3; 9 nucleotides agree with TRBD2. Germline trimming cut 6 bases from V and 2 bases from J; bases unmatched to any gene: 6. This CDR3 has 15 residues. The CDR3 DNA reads TGTGCCAGCAGCCGTAGCGGGAGTCACACAGATACGCAGTATTTT. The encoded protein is CASSRSGSHTDTQYF.

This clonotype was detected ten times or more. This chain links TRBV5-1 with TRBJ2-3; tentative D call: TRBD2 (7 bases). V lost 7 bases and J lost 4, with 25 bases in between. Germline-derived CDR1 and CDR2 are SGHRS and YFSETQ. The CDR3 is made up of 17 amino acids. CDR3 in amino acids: CASGRGTIQKGADTQYF. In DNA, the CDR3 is TGCGCCAGCGGCCGAGGGACTATCCAAAAGGGGGCAGATACGCAGTATTTT.

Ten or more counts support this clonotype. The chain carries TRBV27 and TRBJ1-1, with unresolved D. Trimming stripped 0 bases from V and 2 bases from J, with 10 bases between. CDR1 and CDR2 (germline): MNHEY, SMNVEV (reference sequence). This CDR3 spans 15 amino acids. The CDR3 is CASSLSGSYNTEAFF. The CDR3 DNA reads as TGTGCCAGCAGTTTATCGGGCAGTTACAACACTGAAGCTTTCTTT.

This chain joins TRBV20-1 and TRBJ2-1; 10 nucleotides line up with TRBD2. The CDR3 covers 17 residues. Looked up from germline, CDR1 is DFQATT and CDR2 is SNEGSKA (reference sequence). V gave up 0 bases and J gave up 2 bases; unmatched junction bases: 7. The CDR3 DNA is TGCAGTGCTAGAGATCTTGCACTAGCGGGAACCTACAATGAGCAGTTCTTC. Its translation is CSARDLALAGTYNEQFF.

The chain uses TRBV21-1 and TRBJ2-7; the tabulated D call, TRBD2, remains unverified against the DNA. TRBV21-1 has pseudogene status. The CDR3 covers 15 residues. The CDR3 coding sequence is TGTGCCAGCAGCAAAGTAGGGACTAGCGGCTACGAGCAGTACTTC. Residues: CASSKVGTSGYEQYF.

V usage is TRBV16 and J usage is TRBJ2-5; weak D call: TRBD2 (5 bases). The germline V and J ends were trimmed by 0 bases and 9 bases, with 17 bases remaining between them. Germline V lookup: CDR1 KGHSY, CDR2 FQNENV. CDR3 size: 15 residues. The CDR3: CASSQSVGAAISQYF. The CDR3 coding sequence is TGTGCCAGCAGCCAATCCGTAGGAGCGGCGATTTCCCAGTACTTC.

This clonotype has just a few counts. Written as DNA, the CDR3 is TGTGCCACCAGGGATGGAGGGGGACAAGAGACCCAGTACTTC. This codes for CATRDGGGQETQYF. The chain is built from TRBV15 and TRBJ2-5; D possibly uses TRBD1 or TRBD2 (6 bases each). CDR3 size: 14 residues. CDR1 and CDR2 from the germline V gene are LNHNV and YYDKDF (reference sequence). Trimming removed 6 bases from V and 2 bases from J, with 13 bases in between.

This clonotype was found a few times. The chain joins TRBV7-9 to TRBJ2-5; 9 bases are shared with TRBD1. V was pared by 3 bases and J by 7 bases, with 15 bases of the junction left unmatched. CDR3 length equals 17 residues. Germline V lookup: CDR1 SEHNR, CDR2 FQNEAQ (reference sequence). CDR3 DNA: TGTGCCAGCAGCTTGGGACAGGGACATACCAACGGGGTGACCCAGTACTTC. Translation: CASSLGQGHTNGVTQYF.

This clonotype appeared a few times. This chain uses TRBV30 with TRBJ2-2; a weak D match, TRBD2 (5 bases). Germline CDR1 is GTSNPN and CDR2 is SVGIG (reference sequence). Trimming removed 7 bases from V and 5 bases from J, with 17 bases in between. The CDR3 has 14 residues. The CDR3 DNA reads TGTGCCTTGAGGTCCGTTCCGGGAACCGGGGAGCTGTTTTTT. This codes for CALRSVPGTGELFF.

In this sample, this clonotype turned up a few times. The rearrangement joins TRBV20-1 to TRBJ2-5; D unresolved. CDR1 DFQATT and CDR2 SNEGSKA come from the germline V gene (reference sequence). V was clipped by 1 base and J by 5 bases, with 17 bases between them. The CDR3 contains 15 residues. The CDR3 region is CSARGDRAPEETQYF. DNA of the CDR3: TGCAGTGCTAGAGGTGACCGGGCCCCGGAGGAGACCCAGTACTTC.

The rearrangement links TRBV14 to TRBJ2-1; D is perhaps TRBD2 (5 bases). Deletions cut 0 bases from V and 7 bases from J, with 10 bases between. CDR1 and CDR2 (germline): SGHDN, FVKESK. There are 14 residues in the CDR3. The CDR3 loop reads CASSQEGSGNEQFF. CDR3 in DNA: TGTGCCAGCAGCCAAGAAGGGTCGGGGAATGAGCAGTTCTTC.

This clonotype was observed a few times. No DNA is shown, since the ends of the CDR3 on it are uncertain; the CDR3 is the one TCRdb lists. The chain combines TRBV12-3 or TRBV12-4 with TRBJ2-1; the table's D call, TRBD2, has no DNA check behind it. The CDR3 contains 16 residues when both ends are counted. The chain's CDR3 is CASSFVPAVNYNEQFF.

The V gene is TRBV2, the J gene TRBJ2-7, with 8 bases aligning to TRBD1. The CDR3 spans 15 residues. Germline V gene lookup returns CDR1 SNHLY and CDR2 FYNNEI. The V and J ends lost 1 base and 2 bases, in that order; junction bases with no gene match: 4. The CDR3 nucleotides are TGTGCCAGCAGTGAAGGAGGGACAGGTGCCTACGAGCAGTACTTC. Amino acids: CASSEGGTGAYEQYF.